Below, 16 T cell receptor beta chains from the same sample are listed, as sequenced in a study of OX40 agonist ivuxolimab in advanced cancers. The method was immunoSEQ multiplex PCR; TCRdb's version includes in-frame clones alone and lacks a portion of them. The sample lists tens of thousands of clones; approximately 90% were seen once. The starting material was CD4+ or CD8+ T cells sorted from blood, obtained in a trial of the OX40 agonist ivuxolimab. These receptors were taken from an adult with an advanced solid tumor such as melanoma, head and neck, liver or kidney cancer.

This clone came up once. The chain couples TRBV7-8 to TRBJ1-1; a possible D gene is TRBD1 (6 bases). With 3 bases removed from V and 3 bases from J, the gap between germline ends came to 17 bases. CDR3 size: 16 residues. Germline CDR1 is SGHVS and CDR2 is FQNEAQ. CDR3 region: CASSFPGEGGDTEAFF. The CDR3 DNA reads TGTGCCAGCAGCTTTCCGGGAGAGGGGGGAGACACTGAAGCTTTCTTT. The whole variable domain, remainder taken from reference TRBV7-8 and TRBJ1-1, is GAGVSQSPRYKVAKRGQDVALRCDPISGHVSLFWYQQALGQGPEFLTYFQNEAQLDKSGLPSDRFFAERPEGSVSTLKIQRTQQEDSAVYLCASSFPGEGGDTEAFFGQGTRLTVV.

The chain couples TRBV5-4 to TRBJ2-7; D is undetermined. V was clipped by 0 bases and J by 3 bases, with 7 bases between them. Germline CDR1 SGHNT, CDR2 YYREEE (reference sequence). The CDR3 is made up of 13 amino acids. CDR3 region: CASSLAGYYEQYF. The DNA for the CDR3 is TGTGCCAGCAGCTTGGCAGGCTACTACGAGCAGTACTTC. Using reference TRBV5-4 and TRBJ2-7 for the parts outside the CDR3, the full variable domain is ETGVTQSPTHLIKTRGQQVTLRCSSQSGHNTVSWYQQALGQGPQFIFQYYREEENGRGNFPPRFSGLQFPNYSSELNVNALELDDSALYLCASSLAGYYEQYFGPGTRLTVT.

The V and J genes are TRBV7-3 and TRBJ2-1, with D hard to call. V lost 5 bases and J lost 0, with 11 bases in between. Per germline, CDR1 SGHTA and CDR2 FQGTGA. CDR3 size: 15 residues. The CDR3 reads CASSLGKSSYNEQFF. The CDR3 nucleotides are TGTGCCAGCAGCCTAGGAAAGAGCTCCTACAATGAGCAGTTCTTC.

This chain links TRBV19 with TRBJ2-3; 11 bases are a match to TRBD2. Trimming took 5 bases from V and 1 from J; bases not matched to a gene: 17. The CDR3 extends over 20 amino acids. Per germline, CDR1 LNHDA and CDR2 SQIVND (reference sequence). The CDR3 bases are TGTGCCAGTAGTCCCTATCTAGCGGGGGGAACATTTAGTGGCACAGATACGCAGTATTTT. This codes for CASSPYLAGGTFSGTDTQYF.

Remarks on this clone: One end of the junction fails to match germline, which may point to a read error. This rearrangement joins TRBV6-1 to TRBJ2-7, with D maybe TRBD1 (6 bases). The germline gives CDR1 MNHNS, CDR2 SASEGT. The CDR3 runs to 14 residues. In DNA, the CDR3 is TGTGCCAGCAGGGAAGAACAGGGTTACTACGAGCAGTACTTC. The encoded protein is CASREEQGYYEQYF.

The chain has TRBV6-6 and TRBJ2-6; D might be TRBD1 (5 bases). CDR3 length: 14 amino acids. Per the germline V gene, CDR1 is MNHNY and CDR2 is SVGAGI (reference sequence). The ends were cut back, 8 bases at V and 0 bases at J, with 8 bases in the middle. The CDR3 protein is CASGAYSGANVLTF. CDR3 nucleotides: TGTGCCAGCGGGGCCTACTCTGGGGCCAACGTCCTGACTTTC.

This clone was seen a single time. The V gene is TRBV30, the J gene TRBJ2-2; D gene unclear. The ends were cut back, 1 base at V and 6 bases at J, with 6 bases in the middle. Germline V lookup: CDR1 GTSNPN, CDR2 SVGIG (reference sequence). The CDR3 loop spans 12 amino acids. CDR3: CAWSGPAGELFF. The CDR3, as DNA: TGTGCCTGGAGTGGGCCGGCCGGGGAGCTGTTTTTT.

V gene TRBV7-9 combines with J gene TRBJ1-1; 7 positions match TRBD1. The J segment lost 2 bases and the V segment lost 1 base, leaving 4 bases of the junction unmatched. Germline loops: CDR1 SEHNR, CDR2 FQNEAQ (reference sequence). CDR3 length equals 15 residues. The CDR3 is CASSLGTGVNTEAFF. The CDR3 nucleotides are TGTGCCAGCAGCTTAGGGACAGGAGTTAACACTGAAGCTTTCTTT.

The rearrangement links TRBV13 to TRBJ2-1; D call uncertain. This CDR3 spans 15 amino acids. Germline values: CDR1 PRHDT, CDR2 FYEKMQ (reference sequence). Trimming left V 5 bases short and J 7 bases short, with 18 bases between. CDR3 in amino acids: CASSLRQAAQNEQFF. The CDR3 coding sequence is TGTGCCAGCAGCCTTCGCCAGGCAGCCCAGAATGAGCAGTTCTTC.

This clone appeared a single time. The J gene is TRBJ2-3, the V gene TRBV27; D not certain. Germline V gene lookup returns CDR1 MNHEY and CDR2 SMNVEV (reference sequence). The CDR3 loop spans 16 amino acids. V was shortened by 5 bases and J by 2 bases, with 17 bases between the two germline ends. The DNA of the CDR3 is TGTGCCAGCAGTGGGCTAAGGCCCATTCTCACAGATACGCAGTATTTT. Translating it yields CASSGLRPILTDTQYF.

The CDR3 reads CASSLAAGPTEAFF. The CDR3 DNA follows: TGCGCCAGCAGCTTGGCCGCAGGGCCCACTGAAGCTTTCTTT. This rearrangement joins TRBV5-1 to TRBJ1-1, with D possibly matching TRBD1 (5 bases). CDR1 and CDR2 from the germline V gene are SGHRS and YFSETQ. V was cut by 0 bases and J by 4 bases, with 10 bases left in between. The CDR3 runs 14 residues.

V usage is TRBV11-2 and J usage is TRBJ2-5; either TRBD1 or TRBD2 may supply D (5 bases each). The V end was cut by 3 bases, the J end by 1 base, with 15 bases between. In germline, CDR1 is SGHAT, CDR2 FQNNGV. The CDR3 is made up of 16 amino acids. The CDR3 DNA sequence: TGTGCCAGCAGCTTTCGATTCGGGGCACCCCAAGAGACCCAGTACTTC. Translating it yields CASSFRFGAPQETQYF. Combining the CDR3 with reference TRBV11-2 and TRBJ2-5 gives the whole variable domain EAGVAQSPRYKIIEKRQSVAFWCNPISGHATLYWYQQILGQGPKLLIQFQNNGVVDDSQLPKDRFSAERLKGVDSTLKIQPAKLEDSAVYLCASSFRFGAPQETQYFGPGTRLLVL.

The chain uses TRBV11-2 and TRBJ2-7; unclear D gene. The CDR3 loop spans 15 amino acids. Germline-derived CDR1 and CDR2 are SGHAT and FQNNGV. Trimming shortened V by 0 bases and J by 0 bases, and 9 bases separated the two germline ends. The CDR3 loop is CASSLDLTPSYEQYF. CDR3 sequence (DNA): TGTGCCAGCAGCTTAGATTTGACACCCTCCTACGAGCAGTACTTC.

The J gene is TRBJ2-1, the V gene TRBV2, with 14 bases identical to TRBD2. This CDR3 contains 18 residues. The V segment lost 6 bases and the J segment 9 bases; nucleotides outside the gene matches: 16. CDR1 is SNHLY and CDR2 is FYNNEI in the germline V gene. The CDR3 is CASSVHRLAGGRMSEQFF. Written as DNA, the CDR3 is TGTGCCAGCAGCGTACATAGACTAGCGGGGGGGCGGATGAGTGAGCAGTTCTTC.

The chain has TRBV28 and TRBJ1-5, with TRBD1 matching 10 bases. The CDR3 runs to 21 residues. The V gene end was trimmed by 0 bases and the J gene end by 2 bases; junction bases not matched to a gene: 16. Germline V gives CDR1 MDHEN, CDR2 SYDVKM. CDR3: CASSLWSTGGQGKGGNQPQHF. The CDR3 coding sequence is TGTGCCAGCAGTTTATGGTCGACGGGGGGACAGGGGAAAGGGGGCAATCAGCCCCAGCATTTT. The full variable domain, with the rest looked up from reference TRBV28 and TRBJ1-5, is DVKVTQSSRYLVKRTGEKVFLECVQDMDHENMFWYRQDPGLGLRLIYFSYDVKMKEKGDIPEGYSVSREKKERFSLILESASTNQTSMYLCASSLWSTGGQGKGGNQPQHFGDGTRLSIL.

The J gene is TRBJ2-3, the V gene TRBV19; 11 nucleotides agree with TRBD2. V shed 3 bases and J 5 bases; nucleotides not matched to a gene: 10. The CDR3 covers 17 residues. Germline loops: CDR1 LNHDA, CDR2 SQIVND (reference sequence). CDR3 nucleotide sequence: TGTGCCAGTAGTATTAAGTTTAGCGGGGGGGCCCTAGATACGCAGTATTTT. It is translated as CASSIKFSGGALDTQYF.